The 19 T cell receptor beta chains below come from one sample, sequenced in a study of T cell responses to AZD1222 COVID-19 vaccine. The repertoire was sequenced with immunoSEQ multiplex PCR; TCRdb's copy has only in-frame clones and lacks some. The sample records 110,000 to 150,000 clones, roughly 90% being singletons. The sample was peripheral blood, taken 28 days after the second AZD1222 dose. Every receptor here comes from an adult who received the AZD1222 COVID-19 vaccine.

J is TRBJ1-2 and V is TRBV28; 9 positions agree with TRBD1. The CDR3 is 16 residues long. With 4 bases clipped from V and 7 bases from J, the junction kept 13 bases outside the gene matches. Germline-derived CDR1 and CDR2 are MDHEN and SYDVKM. CDR3 nucleotide sequence: TGTGCCAGCAGTTCCGGGACAGGGCTCTTCAGTGGTGGCTACACCTTC. Translation: CASSSGTGLFSGGYTF.

This clone appeared a single time. The rearrangement joins TRBV25-1 to TRBJ1-2, with a weak D call TRBD1 (6 bases). Trimming stripped 1 base from V and 7 bases from J, with 13 bases between. Germline assignment: CDR1 MGHDK and CDR2 SYGVNS. This CDR3 has 14 amino acids. The CDR3 DNA sequence: TGTGCCAGCAGTGAATGGGGCAGGGGAGGTGGCTACACCTTC. Translation: CASSEWGRGGGYTF.

This clone has a handful of counts. The chain employs TRBV27 and TRBJ1-6; D not certain. Germline CDR1 and CDR2: MNHEY and SMNVEV (reference sequence). V lost 5 bases and J 0 bases, leaving 14 bases between the germline ends. The CDR3 spans 17 residues. The CDR3 nucleotides are TGTGCCAGCAGTAGAGAAGGGATGAGCTCCTATAATTCACCCCTCCACTTT. It codes for CASSREGMSSYNSPLHF.

The chain employs TRBV5-1 and TRBJ1-5; perhaps TRBD1 as D (5 bases). Trimming left V 4 bases short and J 5 bases short, with 10 bases between. The V gene's germline CDR1 is SGHRS and CDR2 YFSETQ. This CDR3 comprises 13 residues. In nucleotides, the CDR3 is TGCGCCAGCAGCCCGGACATCGATCAGCCCCAGCATTTT. Its protein is CASSPDIDQPQHF.

The chain joins TRBV7-3 to TRBJ2-1, with D unresolved. From germline, CDR1 is SGHTA and CDR2 FQGTGA. Trimming cost V 5 bases and J 5 bases, with 16 bases left between them. The CDR3 is made up of 15 amino acids. CDR3 loop: CASSPSSGLNNEQFF. CDR3 nucleotide sequence: TGTGCCAGCAGCCCAAGTTCCGGGTTGAACAATGAGCAGTTCTTC.

This clone was counted a single time. The chain has TRBV5-4 and TRBJ2-7, with TRBD2 matching 10 bases. The CDR3 contains 15 residues. The V and J ends lost 4 bases and 0 bases, in that order; junction bases with no gene match: 4. CDR1 SGHNT and CDR2 YYREEE come from the germline V gene (reference sequence). CDR3 nucleotide sequence: TGTGCCAGCAGCGTTAGCGGGAGGTTCTCCTACGAGCAGTACTTC. This encodes CASSVSGRFSYEQYF.

The chain joins TRBV2 to TRBJ1-6, with D unresolved. V lost 6 bases, J lost 4 bases, and 7 bases lay in between. Germline CDR1 reads SNHLY; CDR2 reads FYNNEI. The length of the CDR3 is 13 residues. The DNA for the CDR3 is TGTGCCAGCAGGGCCTCATATAATTCACCCCTCCACTTT. This gives the protein CASRASYNSPLHF. The full variable domain, completed using reference TRBV2 and TRBJ1-6, is EPEVTQTPSHQVTQMGQEVILRCVPISNHLYFYWYRQILGQKVEFLVSFYNNEISEKSEIFDDQFSVERPDGSNFTLKIRSTKLEDSAMYFCASRASYNSPLHFGNGTRLTVT.

The chain recombines TRBV5-1 with TRBJ2-2, with D uncertain. From germline, CDR1 is SGHRS and CDR2 YFSETQ. V lost 5 bases and J lost 0, with 11 bases in between. The length of the CDR3 is 15 residues. CDR3 sequence reads: CASRWTNANTGELFF. As DNA, the CDR3 is TGCGCCAGCAGATGGACCAACGCGAACACCGGGGAGCTGTTTTTT.

The CDR3 coding sequence is TGTGCCAGTAGTATCACCCACACCGGGGAGCTGTTTTTT. Protein: CASSITHTGELFF. This rearrangement joins TRBV19 to TRBJ2-2; the D is unclear. Trimming shortened V by 3 bases and J by 3 bases, and 5 bases separated the two germline ends. CDR3 size: 13 residues. Germline assignment: CDR1 LNHDA and CDR2 SQIVND (reference sequence).

This chain uses TRBV30 with TRBJ1-1; D may be TRBD1 (5 bases). CDR3 length: 12 amino acids. Germline lookup yields CDR1 GTSNPN and CDR2 SVGIG (reference sequence). Deletions cut 0 bases from V and 8 bases from J, with 10 bases between. CDR3 coding DNA: TGTGCCTGGAGTGTAGTTAGACAGGAAGCTTTCTTT. Translated, it gives CAWSVVRQEAFF.

In its sample, this clone was seen once. This chain joins TRBV4-3 and TRBJ2-1, with D uncertain. Germline V gene sequence: CDR1 LGHNA, CDR2 YSLEER. The CDR3 loop spans 16 amino acids. The V gene lost 0 bases and the J gene lost 0 bases, with 9 bases spanning the gap. CDR3 sequence reads: CASSQEGDSSYNEQFF. The CDR3, as DNA: TGCGCCAGCAGCCAAGAAGGTGATAGCTCCTACAATGAGCAGTTCTTC.

This rearrangement joins TRBV27 to TRBJ2-3, with 10 positions matching TRBD1. The V and J ends lost 6 bases and 5 bases, in that order; junction bases with no gene match: 8. Germline CDR1 reads MNHEY; CDR2 reads SMNVEV (reference sequence). The CDR3 sequence is 15 residues long. CDR3 protein: CASSPGQGSGDTQYF. In DNA, the CDR3 is TGTGCCAGCAGCCCGGGACAGGGGTCGGGAGATACGCAGTATTTT.

CDR3 nucleotide sequence: TGTGCCAGCAGTTTAGCTACGGAAATCTATGGCTACACCTTC. Translating it yields CASSLATEIYGYTF. This rearrangement joins TRBV28 to TRBJ1-2; no definite D call. The length of the CDR3 is 14 residues. Germline V gene data show CDR1 as MDHEN and CDR2 as SYDVKM. Between the trimmed V and J ends, which lost 2 bases and 4 bases, there was a span of 11 bases.

The chain has TRBV3-1 (or the pseudogene TRBV3-2) and TRBJ1-6; no clear D. The length of the CDR3 is 14 residues. Between the trimmed V and J ends, which lost 3 bases and 4 bases, there was a span of 7 bases. Germline lookup yields CDR1 LGHDT and CDR2 YNNKEL (reference sequence). The CDR3: CASSQGIYNSPLHF. CDR3 nucleotides: TGTGCCAGCAGCCAGGGTATTTATAATTCACCCCTCCACTTT.

The rearrangement joins TRBV5-1 to TRBJ1-2, with a tentative D call TRBD1 (5 bases). The CDR3 is 13 residues long. Trimming removed 5 bases from V and 4 bases from J, with 12 bases in between. Germline values: CDR1 SGHRS, CDR2 YFSETQ. CDR3 bases: TGCGCCAGCAGTTTAAAGACAGCCTATGGCTACACCTTC. Residues: CASSLKTAYGYTF.

The V gene is TRBV2, the J gene TRBJ1-2, with TRBD1 matching over 8 bases. This CDR3 region has 13 residues. Unmatched junction bases numbered 7, after V lost 5 bases and J lost 8 bases. Germline values: CDR1 SNHLY, CDR2 FYNNEI. CDR3 in DNA: TGTGCCAGCAGTCCGGGACAGGCGAGGGGCTACACCTTC. It is translated as CASSPGQARGYTF.

V and J are TRBV18 and TRBJ1-1; 10 bases agree with TRBD1. Trimming at V came to 6 bases and at J to 10 bases, leaving 14 bases not matched to a gene. The CDR3 consists of 15 residues. Germline lookup yields CDR1 KGHSH and CDR2 LQKENI. The CDR3 sequence: CASSRRGQGDGGAFF. The CDR3 DNA reads as TGTGCCAGCTCCCGCCGCGGACAGGGGGACGGGGGAGCTTTCTTT.

This clone appeared once. The chain employs TRBV30 and TRBJ1-2; D not resolved. Between the trimmed V and J ends, which lost 0 bases and 2 bases, there was a span of 10 bases. Per germline, CDR1 GTSNPN and CDR2 SVGIG (reference sequence). The CDR3 has 14 amino acids. In DNA, the CDR3 is TGTGCCTGGAGTGTAGAAAGCTGGAACTATGGCTACACCTTC. Translation: CAWSVESWNYGYTF.

This sequence joins TRBV28 and TRBJ1-1; unclear D gene. Trimming removed 1 base from V and 2 bases from J, with 8 bases in between. The CDR3 consists of 14 residues. The germline gives CDR1 MDHEN, CDR2 SYDVKM. CDR3 amino acids: CASSLFASNTEAFF. The DNA for the CDR3 is TGTGCCAGCAGTTTATTCGCCAGTAACACTGAAGCTTTCTTT.